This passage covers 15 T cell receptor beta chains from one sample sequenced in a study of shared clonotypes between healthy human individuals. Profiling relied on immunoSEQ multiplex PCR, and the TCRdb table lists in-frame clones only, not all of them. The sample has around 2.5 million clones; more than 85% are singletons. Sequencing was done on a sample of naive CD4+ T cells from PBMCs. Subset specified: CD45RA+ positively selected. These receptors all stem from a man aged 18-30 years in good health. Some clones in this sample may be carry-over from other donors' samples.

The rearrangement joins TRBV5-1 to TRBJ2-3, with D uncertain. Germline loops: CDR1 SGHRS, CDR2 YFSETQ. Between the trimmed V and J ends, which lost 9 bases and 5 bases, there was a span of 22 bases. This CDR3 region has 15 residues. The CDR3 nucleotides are TGCGCCACCACCGTTGGCGGTACACTTAGAGATACGCAGTATTTT. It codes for CATTVGGTLRDTQYF.

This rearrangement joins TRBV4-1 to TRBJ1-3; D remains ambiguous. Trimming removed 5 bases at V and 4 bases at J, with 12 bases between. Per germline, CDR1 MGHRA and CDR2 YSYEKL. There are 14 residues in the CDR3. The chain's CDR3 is CASSNPRPGNTIYF. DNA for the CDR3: TGCGCCAGCAGCAACCCCAGACCCGGAAACACCATATATTTT.

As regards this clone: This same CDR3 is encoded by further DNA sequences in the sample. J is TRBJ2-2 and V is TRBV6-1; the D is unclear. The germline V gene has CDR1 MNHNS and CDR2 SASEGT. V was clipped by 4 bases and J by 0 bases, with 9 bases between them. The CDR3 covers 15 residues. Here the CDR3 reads CASSGLGSNTGELFF. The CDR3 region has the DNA TGTGCCAGCAGTGGCCTGGGATCGAACACCGGGGAGCTGTTTTTT.

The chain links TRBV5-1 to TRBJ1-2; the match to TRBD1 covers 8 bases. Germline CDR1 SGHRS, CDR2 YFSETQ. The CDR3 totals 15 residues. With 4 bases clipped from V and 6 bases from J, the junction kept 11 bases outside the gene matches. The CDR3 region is CASSTTRTGRDGYTF. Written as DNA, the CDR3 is TGCGCCAGCAGCACGACCCGGACAGGGAGGGATGGCTACACCTTC.

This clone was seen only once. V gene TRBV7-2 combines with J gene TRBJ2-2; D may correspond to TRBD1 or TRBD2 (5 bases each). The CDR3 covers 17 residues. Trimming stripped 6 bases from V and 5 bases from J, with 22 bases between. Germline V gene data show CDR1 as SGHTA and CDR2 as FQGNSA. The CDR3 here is CASSSPVGTWKTGELFF. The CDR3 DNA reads TGTGCCAGCAGTTCGCCCGTGGGGACGTGGAAGACCGGGGAGCTGTTTTTT.

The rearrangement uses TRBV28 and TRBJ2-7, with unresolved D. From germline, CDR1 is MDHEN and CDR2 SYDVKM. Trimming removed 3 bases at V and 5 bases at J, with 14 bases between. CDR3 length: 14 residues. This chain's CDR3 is CASSLIYWGNEQYF. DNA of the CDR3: TGTGCCAGCAGTTTGATTTATTGGGGTAACGAGCAGTACTTC.

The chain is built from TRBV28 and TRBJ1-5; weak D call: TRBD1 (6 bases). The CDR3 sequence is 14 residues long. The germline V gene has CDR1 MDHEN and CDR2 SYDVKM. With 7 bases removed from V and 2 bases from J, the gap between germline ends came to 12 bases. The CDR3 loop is CASTAGTRNQPQHF. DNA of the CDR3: TGTGCCAGCACCGCGGGGACACGCAATCAGCCCCAGCATTTT.

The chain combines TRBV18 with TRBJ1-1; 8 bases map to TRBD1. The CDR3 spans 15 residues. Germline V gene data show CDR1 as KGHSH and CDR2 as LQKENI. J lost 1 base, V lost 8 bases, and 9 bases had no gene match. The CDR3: CASTQGAGSNTEAFF. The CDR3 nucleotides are TGTGCCAGCACTCAGGGGGCTGGGTCGAACACTGAAGCTTTCTTT.

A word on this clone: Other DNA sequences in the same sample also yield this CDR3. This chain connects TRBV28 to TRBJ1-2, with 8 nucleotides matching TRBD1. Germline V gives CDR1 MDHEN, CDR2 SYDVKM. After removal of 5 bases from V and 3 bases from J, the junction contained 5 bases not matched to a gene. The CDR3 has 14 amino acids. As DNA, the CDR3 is TGTGCCAGCAGTCTCGGGACAGGTGACTATGGCTACACCTTC. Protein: CASSLGTGDYGYTF.

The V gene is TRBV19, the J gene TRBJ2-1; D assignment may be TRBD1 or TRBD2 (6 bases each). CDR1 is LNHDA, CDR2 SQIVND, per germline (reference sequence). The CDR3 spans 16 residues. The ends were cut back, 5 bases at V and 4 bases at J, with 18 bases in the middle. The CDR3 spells CASSPSGAGRYNEQFF. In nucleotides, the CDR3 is TGTGCCAGTAGTCCCTCAGGGGCGGGAAGGTACAATGAGCAGTTCTTC.

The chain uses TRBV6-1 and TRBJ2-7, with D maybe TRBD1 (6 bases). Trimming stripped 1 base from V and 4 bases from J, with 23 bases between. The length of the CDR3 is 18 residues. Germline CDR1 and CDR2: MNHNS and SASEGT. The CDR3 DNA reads TGTGCCAGCAGTGAAGTTAGGGTTAGGGGGACACGGACTTACGAGCAGTACTTC. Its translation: CASSEVRVRGTRTYEQYF.

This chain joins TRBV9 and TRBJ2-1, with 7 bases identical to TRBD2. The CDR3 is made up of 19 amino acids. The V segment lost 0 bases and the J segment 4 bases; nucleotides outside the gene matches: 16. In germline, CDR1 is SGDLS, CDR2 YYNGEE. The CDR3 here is CASSVATASGGFSYNEQFF. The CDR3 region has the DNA TGTGCCAGCAGCGTAGCTACGGCTAGCGGAGGATTTTCGTACAATGAGCAGTTCTTC. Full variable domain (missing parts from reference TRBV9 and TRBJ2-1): DSGVTQTPKHLITATGQRVTLRCSPRSGDLSVYWYQQSLDQGLQFLIQYYNGEERAKGNILERFSAQQFPDLHSELNLSSLELGDSALYFCASSVATASGGFSYNEQFFGPGTRLTVL.

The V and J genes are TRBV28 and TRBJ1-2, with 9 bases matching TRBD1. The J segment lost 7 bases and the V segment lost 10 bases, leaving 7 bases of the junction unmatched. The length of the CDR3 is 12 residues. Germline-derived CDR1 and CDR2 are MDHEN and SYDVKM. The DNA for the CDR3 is TGTGCCACCACGGACAGGGGCCGTGGCTACACCTTC. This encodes CATTDRGRGYTF.

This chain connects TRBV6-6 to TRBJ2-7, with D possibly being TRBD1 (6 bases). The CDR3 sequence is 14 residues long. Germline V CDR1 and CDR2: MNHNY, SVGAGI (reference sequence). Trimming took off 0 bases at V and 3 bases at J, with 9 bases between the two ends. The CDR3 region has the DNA TGTGCCAGCAGTTACTCTCAGGGGCTCTACGAGCAGTACTTC. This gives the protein CASSYSQGLYEQYF.

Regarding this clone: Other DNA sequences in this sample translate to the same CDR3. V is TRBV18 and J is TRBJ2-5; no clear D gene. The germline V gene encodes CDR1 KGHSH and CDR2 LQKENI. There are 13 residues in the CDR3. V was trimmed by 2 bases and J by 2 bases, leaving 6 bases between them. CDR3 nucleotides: TGTGCCAGCTCACCAAGGGTTCAAGAGACCCAGTACTTC. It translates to CASSPRVQETQYF.